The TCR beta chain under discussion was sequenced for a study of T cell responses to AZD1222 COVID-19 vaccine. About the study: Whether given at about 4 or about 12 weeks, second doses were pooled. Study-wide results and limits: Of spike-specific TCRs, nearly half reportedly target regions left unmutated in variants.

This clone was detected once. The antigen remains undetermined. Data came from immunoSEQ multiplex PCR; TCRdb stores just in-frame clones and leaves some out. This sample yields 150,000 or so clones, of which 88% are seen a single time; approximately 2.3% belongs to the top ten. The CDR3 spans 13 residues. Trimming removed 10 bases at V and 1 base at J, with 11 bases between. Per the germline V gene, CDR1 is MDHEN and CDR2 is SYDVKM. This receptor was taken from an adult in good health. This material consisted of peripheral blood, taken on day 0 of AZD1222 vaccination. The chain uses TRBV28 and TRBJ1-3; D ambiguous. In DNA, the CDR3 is TGTGCCACCGTTCAGAGATCTGGAAACACCATATATTTT. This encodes CATVQRSGNTIYF.